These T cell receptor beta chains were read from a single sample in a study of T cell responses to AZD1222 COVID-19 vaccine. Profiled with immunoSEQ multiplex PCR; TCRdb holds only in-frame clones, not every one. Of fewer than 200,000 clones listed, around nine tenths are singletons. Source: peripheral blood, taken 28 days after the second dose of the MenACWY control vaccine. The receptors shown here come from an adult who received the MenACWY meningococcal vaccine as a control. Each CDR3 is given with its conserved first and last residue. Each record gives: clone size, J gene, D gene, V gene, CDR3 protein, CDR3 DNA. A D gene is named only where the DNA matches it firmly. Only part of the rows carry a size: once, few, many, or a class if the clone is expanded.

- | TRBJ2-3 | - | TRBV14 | CASSQDFGYTDTQYF | TGTGCCAGCAGCCAAGATTTCGGTTACACAGATACGCAGTATTTT
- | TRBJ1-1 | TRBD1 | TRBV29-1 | CSVYRGGNTEAFF | TGCAGCGTTTACAGGGGGGGGAACACTGAAGCTTTCTTT
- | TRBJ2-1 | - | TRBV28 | CASSLYNYNEQFF | TGTGCCAGCAGTTTATACAACTACAATGAGCAGTTCTTC
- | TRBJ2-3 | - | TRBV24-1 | CATSDLPGRSDTQYF | TGTGCCACCAGTGATTTGCCGGGCAGGAGTGATACGCAGTATTTT
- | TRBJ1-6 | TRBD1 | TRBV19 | CASSPRTGEESPLHF | TGTGCCAGTAGTCCCCGGACAGGGGAAGAGTCACCCCTCCACTTT
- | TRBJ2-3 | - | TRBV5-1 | CASSLAPWSVTGGTDTQYF | TGCGCCAGCAGCTTGGCCCCCTGGTCGGTGACGGGGGGCACAGATACGCAGTATTTT
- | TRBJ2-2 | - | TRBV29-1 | CSVVGPGELFF | TGCAGCGTTGTGGGCCCCGGGGAGCTGTTTTTT
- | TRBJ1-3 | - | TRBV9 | CASSVAGLIGNTIYF | TGTGCCAGCAGCGTAGCTGGGCTAATTGGAAACACCATATATTTT
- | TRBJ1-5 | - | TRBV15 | CATSDPREGRQPQHF | TGTGCCACCAGCGATCCCAGGGAGGGACGTCAGCCCCAGCATTTT
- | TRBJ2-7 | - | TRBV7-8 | CASSLGEGIRQYF | TGTGCCAGCAGCTTAGGAGAGGGTATCCGGCAGTACTTC
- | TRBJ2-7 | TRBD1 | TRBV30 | CAWNRSPGQGALEQYF | TGTGCCTGGAATAGATCCCCGGGACAGGGGGCCCTCGAGCAGTACTTC
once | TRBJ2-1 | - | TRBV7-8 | CASSLQNGERFF | TGTGCCAGCAGCCTGCAGAACGGGGAGCGGTTCTTC
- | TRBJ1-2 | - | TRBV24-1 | CATSDSMARGTGFHGYTF | TGTGCCACCAGTGATTCTATGGCCAGGGGAACAGGGTTCCATGGCTACACCTTC
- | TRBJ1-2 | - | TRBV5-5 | CASSSGLSNYGYTF | TGTGCCAGCAGCTCGGGACTGTCAAACTATGGCTACACCTTC
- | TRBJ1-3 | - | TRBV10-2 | CASSGGSFGNTIYF | TGCGCCAGCAGTGGGGGGTCTTTCGGAAACACCATATATTTT
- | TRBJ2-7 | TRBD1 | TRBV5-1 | CASSLVQGEDEQYF | TGCGCCAGCAGCTTGGTCCAGGGGGAAGACGAGCAGTACTTC
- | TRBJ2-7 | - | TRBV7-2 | CASSLRGTLYEQYF | TGTGCCAGCAGCCTCCGAGGGACCCTCTACGAGCAGTACTTC
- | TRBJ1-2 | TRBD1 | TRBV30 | CAWMGQGYGYTF | TGTGCCTGGATGGGACAGGGCTATGGCTACACCTTC
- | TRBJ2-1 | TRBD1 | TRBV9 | CASSVETGTGYYEQFF | TGTGCCAGCAGCGTAGAGACCGGGACAGGGTATTATGAGCAGTTCTTC
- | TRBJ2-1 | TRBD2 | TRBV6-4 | CASSDSSGRSEQFF | TGTGCCAGCAGTGATTCTAGCGGGAGAAGTGAGCAGTTCTTC
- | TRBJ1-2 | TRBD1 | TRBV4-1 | CASSLTQGALVVGYTF | TGCGCCAGCAGCCTAACTCAGGGGGCGCTCGTTGTCGGCTACACCTTC
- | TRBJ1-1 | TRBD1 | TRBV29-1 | CSARTGGYDTEAFF | TGCAGCGCACGGACAGGGGGTTATGACACTGAAGCTTTCTTT
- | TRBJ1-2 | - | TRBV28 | CASSTTAFYYGYTF | TGTGCCAGCAGTACGACAGCGTTTTACTATGGCTACACCTTC
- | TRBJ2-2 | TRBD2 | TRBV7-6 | CASSFSGPNTGELFF | TGTGCCAGCAGCTTTAGCGGGCCCAACACCGGGGAGCTGTTTTTT
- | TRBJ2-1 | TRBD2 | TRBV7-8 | CASSLGTSVSHYNEQFF | TGTGCCAGCAGCTTAGGGACTAGCGTATCCCACTACAATGAGCAGTTCTTC
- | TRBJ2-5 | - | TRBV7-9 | CASSLAGRVETQYF | TGTGCCAGCAGCTTAGCGGGTCGCGTCGAGACCCAGTACTTC
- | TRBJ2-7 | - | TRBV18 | CASSSGTINYEQYF | TGTGCCAGCTCCTCCGGGACAATAAACTACGAGCAGTACTTC
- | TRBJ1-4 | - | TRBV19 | CASNRGGFEKLFF | TGTGCCAGTAACAGAGGGGGTTTTGAAAAACTGTTTTTT
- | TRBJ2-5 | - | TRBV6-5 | CASKRGTQETQYF | TGTGCCAGCAAAAGAGGGACCCAAGAGACCCAGTACTTC
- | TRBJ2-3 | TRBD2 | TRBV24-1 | CATSDPRETPDTQYF | TGTGCCACCAGTGATCCGCGGGAGACCCCAGATACGCAGTATTTT
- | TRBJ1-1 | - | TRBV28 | CASVGGGRTEAFF | TGTGCCAGCGTCGGGGGTGGGAGGACTGAAGCTTTCTTT
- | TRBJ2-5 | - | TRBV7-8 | CASSPRVREQETQYF | TGTGCCAGCAGCCCCCGTGTCAGGGAACAAGAGACCCAGTACTTC
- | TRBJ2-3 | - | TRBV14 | CASSQGSGSLDTQYF | TGTGCCAGCAGCCAAGGGTCGGGGTCTTTGGATACGCAGTATTTT
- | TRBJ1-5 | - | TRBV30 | CAWARDTAVQPQHF | TGTGCCTGGGCTCGGGACACGGCGGTTCAGCCCCAGCATTTT
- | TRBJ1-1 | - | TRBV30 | CAWSVRGMNTEAFF | TGTGCCTGGAGTGTGAGGGGCATGAACACTGAAGCTTTCTTT
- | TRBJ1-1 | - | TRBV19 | CASSIPGKDTEAFF | TGTGCCAGTAGTATCCCAGGGAAGGACACTGAAGCTTTCTTT
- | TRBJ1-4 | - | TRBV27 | CASSPSGGKLFF | TGTGCCAGCAGCCCCTCGGGGGGGAAACTGTTTTTT
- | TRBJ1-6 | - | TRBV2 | CASYRGGGYNSPLHF | TGTGCCAGCTACCGGGGGGGCGGCTATAATTCACCCCTCCACTTT
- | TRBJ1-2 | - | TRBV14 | CASSQGQRIYGYTF | TGTGCCAGCAGCCAAGGACAGCGTATTTATGGCTACACCTTC
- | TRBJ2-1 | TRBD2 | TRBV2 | CASSEASRLAGAHEQFF | TGTGCCAGCAGTGAAGCGTCGAGACTAGCGGGAGCGCATGAGCAGTTCTTC
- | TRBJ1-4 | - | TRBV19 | CASGGRGNNEKLFF | TGTGCCTCTGGGGGCAGGGGTAATAATGAAAAACTGTTTTTT
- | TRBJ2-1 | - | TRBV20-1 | CSALFQGPQFF | TGCAGTGCCCTCTTTCAGGGACCGCAGTTCTTC
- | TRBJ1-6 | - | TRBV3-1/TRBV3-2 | CASSRVTRSPLHF | TGTGCCAGCAGCCGGGTGACCCGTTCACCCCTCCACTTT
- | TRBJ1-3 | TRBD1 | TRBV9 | CASSVQTPGQGKGVSTIYF | TGTGCCAGCAGCGTCCAGACACCGGGACAGGGCAAAGGGGTTTCCACCATATATTTT
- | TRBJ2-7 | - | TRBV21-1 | CASVYRGGSYEQYF | TGTGCCAGCGTATACAGGGGAGGCTCCTACGAGCAGTACTTC
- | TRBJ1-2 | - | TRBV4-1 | CASSQVSLYGYTF | TGCGCCAGCAGCCAAGTCTCCCTCTATGGCTACACCTTC